This is a list of T cell receptor beta chains from one sample in a study of T cells after yellow fever vaccination. TCRdb reprocessed the 5' RACE reads via MiXCR and lists one record per CDR3 protein. Of hundreds of thousands of distinct CDR3 sequences in the sample, 9% to 15% were seen once. Sequencing was performed on PBMCs, taken on the day of the yellow fever booster vaccination. These receptors originate from a man between 25 and 39 years old who received the YFV17D yellow fever vaccine. Each CDR3 is given without its conserved first and last residue.

v_gene | CDR3aa
TRBV10-2 | ASKQQGAAYEQY
TRBV18 | AGSEDSHPKQF
TRBV29-1 | SVSSGPRLTSDTQY
TRBV14 | ASSPRTGGEAF
TRBV3-1 | ASSPALGEAF
TRBV7-6 | ASSSRISDTQY
TRBV27 | ASTPLAGNNEQF
TRBV29-1 | SVSRDSSYEQY
TRBV7-2 | ASSPIAIGGANVLT
TRBV20-1 | SARGGRGQETQY
TRBV14 | ASSQGGHSYEQY
TRBV7-6 | ASSLSQNTEAF
TRBV3-1 | ASSQTSGAYEQY
TRBV14 | ASSQDRGMHTEAF
TRBV11-2 | ASSRDRESGGYT
TRBV7-2 | ASSLRSGQIEKLF
TRBV10-3 | AITTGTSGYNEQF
TRBV7-9 | ASSLGQDEQF
TRBV5-1 | ASSLAPSGSSTDTQY
TRBV12-3/TRBV12-4 | ASRSGGSPPF
TRBV6-2/TRBV6-3 | ASSYGGLRYEQY
TRBV27 | ASRLGGLADTYEQY
TRBV6-1 | ATFRGGSNTGELF
TRBV29-1 | SVVRPHEAF
TRBV6-2/TRBV6-3 | ASSSLAEGAF
TRBV30 | AWSRTASGANVLT
TRBV3-1 | ASSQDSGTSGEQF
TRBV11-3 | ASSLDGPGHEQF
TRBV3-1 | ASSQGDSGPYEQY
TRBV27 | ASSFHPGEAF
TRBV28 | ASKPGGSKNIQY
TRBV5-1 | ASRSGTGLEEQY
TRBV29-1 | SVESPNTGELF
TRBV20-1 | SAAGQYNYGYT
TRBV6-1 | ASIGLLNTEAF
TRBV29-1 | SVDFSGELF
TRBV27 | ASSPGPVVEQY
TRBV2 | ASRTIGELF
TRBV2 | ASSEALRDKKNIQY
TRBV6-2/TRBV6-3 | ATGQGLTTRQF
TRBV10-3 | AIAGATSGRAASYNEQF
TRBV7-2 | ASSFRSGRHEQY
TRBV20-1 | SASHSGIPYEQY
TRBV5-1 | ASSLDRPNYNEQF
TRBV30 | AWSVGGGQF
TRBV7-9 | ASSFSQAIEAF
TRBV4-3 | ASSQEFETTPYEQY
TRBV5-1 | ASSLGPRQESSGANVLT
TRBV18 | ASSPQEQETQY
TRBV20-1 | SASGGRNYNEQF
TRBV11-2 | ASSLAHWLGRETQY
TRBV5-1 | ASSLGSGYGYEQY
TRBV2 | ASKSGSGTDTQY
TRBV9 | ASSVDWQETQY
TRBV19 | ASSTRRHVRGTGELF
TRBV25-1 | ASSEQGASYEQY
TRBV7-8 | ASPRDISANVLT
TRBV7-8 | ASSWPGQGATDTQY
TRBV15 | ATSAWRVQGYEQY